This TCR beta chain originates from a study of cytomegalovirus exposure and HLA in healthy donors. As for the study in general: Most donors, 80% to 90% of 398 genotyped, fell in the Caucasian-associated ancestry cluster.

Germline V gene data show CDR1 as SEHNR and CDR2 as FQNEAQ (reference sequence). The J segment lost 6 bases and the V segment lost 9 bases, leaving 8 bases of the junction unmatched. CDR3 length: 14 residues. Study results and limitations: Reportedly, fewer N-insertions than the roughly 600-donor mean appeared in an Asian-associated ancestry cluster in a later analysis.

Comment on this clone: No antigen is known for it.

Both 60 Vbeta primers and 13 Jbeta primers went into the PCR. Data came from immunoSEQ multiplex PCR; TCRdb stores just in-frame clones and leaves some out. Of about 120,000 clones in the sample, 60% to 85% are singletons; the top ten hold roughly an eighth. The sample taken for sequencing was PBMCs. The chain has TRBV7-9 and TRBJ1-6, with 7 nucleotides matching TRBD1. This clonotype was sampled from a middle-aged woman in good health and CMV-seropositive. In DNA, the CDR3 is TGTGCCAGTATCCGGGACAGTAGTAATTCACCCCTCCACTTT. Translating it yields CASIRDSSNSPLHF.